The next 4 T cell receptor beta chains were all read from a single sample in a study of blood T cell repertoires in COVID-19. Assay: immunoSEQ multiplex PCR; the TCRdb copy retains only in-frame clones and omits some. This sample has some 120,000 clones, with roughly 83% found just once. The material sequenced was peripheral blood. These receptors were collected from a man in his forties or fifties with active or convalescent COVID-19.

As DNA, the CDR3 is TGTGCCAGCAGCCAGGGCCCTACAATCTCTGGAAACACCATATATTTT. Translated: CASSQGPTISGNTIYF. The chain links TRBV11-2 to TRBJ1-3, with D perhaps TRBD1 (5 bases). The CDR3 loop spans 16 amino acids. Trimming stripped 5 bases from V and 0 bases from J, with 14 bases between. From germline, CDR1 is SGHAT and CDR2 FQNNGV. Supplemented by reference TRBV11-2 and TRBJ1-3, the full variable domain reads EAGVAQSPRYKIIEKRQSVAFWCNPISGHATLYWYQQILGQGPKLLIQFQNNGVVDDSQLPKDRFSAERLKGVDSTLKIQPAKLEDSAVYLCASSQGPTISGNTIYFGEGSWLTVV.

The chain combines TRBV27 with TRBJ2-1, with TRBD2 identical over 11 bases. Germline loops: CDR1 MNHEY, CDR2 SMNVEV (reference sequence). CDR3 length: 15 amino acids. V was pared by 3 bases and J by 10 bases, with 8 bases of the junction left unmatched. CDR3 coding DNA: TGTGCCAGCAGTTTCGGGACTAGCGGCGCGAAGGAGCAGTTCTTC. Translation: CASSFGTSGAKEQFF.

This chain joins TRBV28 and TRBJ2-5, with a weak D call TRBD2 (5 bases). The germline V gene has CDR1 MDHEN and CDR2 SYDVKM. The CDR3 has 16 residues. V lost 3 bases to trimming and J lost 8 bases, with 22 bases between them. CDR3 residues: CASSFPGKRPGSTQYF. The CDR3, as DNA: TGTGCCAGCAGTTTTCCGGGGAAGAGGCCCGGATCCACCCAGTACTTC.

DNA of the CDR3: TGTGCCAGCTCACCTACAACAGGGGGCCTAGCGGGTCCCTACGAGCAGTACTTC. As protein: CASSPTTGGLAGPYEQYF. The rearrangement joins TRBV18 to TRBJ2-7; TRBD1 might be the D (9 bases). The V gene's germline CDR1 is KGHSH and CDR2 LQKENI. Deletions cut 3 bases from V and 2 bases from J, with 23 bases between. The CDR3 loop spans 18 amino acids.